The rows below give T cell receptor beta chains drawn from one sample of a study of hypomethylating agent response in myelodysplastic syndrome. The protocol was immunoSEQ multiplex PCR, while the TCRdb copy is restricted to in-frame clones and leaves out a portion. The sample lists about 4,700 clones, 83% seen once, with 20% to 25% in the top ten. Specimen: bone marrow, collected before or after starting hypomethylating agent treatment for myelodysplastic syndrome (not recorded which). The source is a human donor with myelodysplastic syndrome. Each CDR3 is given with its conserved first and last residue. The D gene is left open where the match is weak. Clone size, where shown, is once, few, many, or a class for clones that have expanded.

TRBJ2-7 | few | NA | TRBV7-6 | CASSSQGYEQYF | TGTGCCAGCAGCTCCCAGGGATACGAGCAGTACTTC
TRBJ2-3 | NA | TRBD2 | TRBV7-9 | CASSGPGLVGTDTQYF | TGTGCCAGCAGCGGCCCCGGACTAGTCGGCACAGATACGCAGTATTTT
TRBJ2-2 | once | NA | TRBV7-6 | CASRSTGNTGELFF | TGTGCCAGCAGATCTACAGGGAACACCGGGGAGCTGTTTTTT
TRBJ2-2 | NA | TRBD1 | TRBV5-1 | CASSLGQGNLNTGELFF | TGCGCCAGCAGCTTGGGACAGGGAAATTTGAACACCGGGGAGCTGTTTTTT
TRBJ2-2 | NA | TRBD1 | TRBV7-6 | CASSRRDSTTGELFF | TGTGCCAGCAGCCGCCGGGACAGTACAACCGGGGAGCTGTTTTTT
TRBJ2-7 | NA | TRBD2 | TRBV7-6 | CASSGRGTSGTMTVYF | TGTGCCAGCAGCGGCCGCGGGACTAGCGGGACCATGACGGTATACTTC
TRBJ2-7 | once | NA | TRBV6-1 | CASRDRNIAYEQYF | TGTGCCAGCAGAGACAGGAATATTGCCTACGAGCAGTACTTC
TRBJ1-5 | few | NA | TRBV2 | CASSARSGSQHF | TGTGCCAGCAGTGCCAGATCGGGGTCCCAGCATTTT
TRBJ1-1 | NA | NA | TRBV9 | CASSVATQAFF | TGTGCCAGCAGCGTAGCTACCCAAGCTTTCTTT
TRBJ1-5 | NA | TRBD1 | TRBV27 | CASSLSRQGGGQPQHF | TGTGCCAGCAGTTTGTCCCGACAGGGGGGAGGTCAGCCCCAGCATTTT